The 6 T cell receptor beta chains below all came from one sample that was sequenced in a study of blood T cell repertoires in COVID-19. TCRdb keeps only in-frame clones here, not all; method: immunoSEQ multiplex PCR. The sample shows around 700,000 clones, just under 90% of them seen only once. Source material: peripheral blood. These TCRs come from a woman aged 18-29 years with acute or convalescent COVID-19.

This clone was detected once. V and J are TRBV5-8 and TRBJ1-5; D might be TRBD1 (6 bases). V lost 0 bases and J 6 bases, leaving 13 bases between the germline ends. The CDR3 runs 15 residues. The germline V gene encodes CDR1 SGHTS and CDR2 YDEGEE. The CDR3 DNA reads as TGTGCCAGCAGCTTGGGGATACACAGGGTTCAGCCCCAGCATTTT. This codes for CASSLGIHRVQPQHF.

This chain links TRBV5-6 with TRBJ1-4, with D unresolved. V was clipped by 4 bases and J by 8 bases, with 15 bases between them. CDR1 is SGHDT and CDR2 is YYEEEE in the germline V gene. The CDR3 length is 14 residues. CDR3 bases: TGTGCCAGCAGCCGGGCGGGCCCTGGCGAAAAACTGTTTTTT. It codes for CASSRAGPGEKLFF.

The rearrangement links TRBV6-5 to TRBJ2-2; 7 bases are a match to TRBD1. J was trimmed by 6 bases and V by 8 bases; bases with no gene match: 12. The CDR3 extends over 15 amino acids. Germline assignment: CDR1 MNHEY and CDR2 SVGAGI. The CDR3 DNA reads as TGTGCCAGCGAAGAAATGGGACAGCCCCCCGGGGAGCTGTTTTTT. It codes for CASEEMGQPPGELFF.

This clone was recorded only once. The rearrangement uses TRBV29-1 and TRBJ2-3; D ambiguous. V was clipped by 4 bases and J by 2 bases, with 13 bases between them. CDR1 and CDR2 (germline): SQVTM, ANQGSEA. The CDR3 has 14 residues. The CDR3, as DNA: TGCAGCGTTGTTTGGCAGAACCCCACAGATACGCAGTATTTT. Amino acid sequence: CSVVWQNPTDTQYF.

This clone was picked up one time. The chain employs TRBV5-1 and TRBJ1-1; tentative D call: TRBD1 (5 bases). CDR1 and CDR2 (germline): SGHRS, YFSETQ. Trimming pared 3 bases from V and 2 bases from J, leaving 17 bases between. The CDR3 runs 16 residues. The CDR3 sequence is CASSSRPDRPNTEAFF. DNA of the CDR3: TGCGCCAGCAGCTCGCGCCCAGACAGACCAAACACTGAAGCTTTCTTT.

The chain combines TRBV6-1 with TRBJ1-1, with TRBD1 matching over 7 bases. Looked up from germline, CDR1 is MNHNS and CDR2 is SASEGT. V was clipped by 1 base and J by 6 bases; unmatched bases: 8. This CDR3 spans 15 amino acids. CDR3 in amino acids: CASSEGGRGYPEAFF. The CDR3 nucleotides are TGTGCCAGCAGTGAAGGGGGCAGGGGGTATCCTGAAGCTTTCTTT.